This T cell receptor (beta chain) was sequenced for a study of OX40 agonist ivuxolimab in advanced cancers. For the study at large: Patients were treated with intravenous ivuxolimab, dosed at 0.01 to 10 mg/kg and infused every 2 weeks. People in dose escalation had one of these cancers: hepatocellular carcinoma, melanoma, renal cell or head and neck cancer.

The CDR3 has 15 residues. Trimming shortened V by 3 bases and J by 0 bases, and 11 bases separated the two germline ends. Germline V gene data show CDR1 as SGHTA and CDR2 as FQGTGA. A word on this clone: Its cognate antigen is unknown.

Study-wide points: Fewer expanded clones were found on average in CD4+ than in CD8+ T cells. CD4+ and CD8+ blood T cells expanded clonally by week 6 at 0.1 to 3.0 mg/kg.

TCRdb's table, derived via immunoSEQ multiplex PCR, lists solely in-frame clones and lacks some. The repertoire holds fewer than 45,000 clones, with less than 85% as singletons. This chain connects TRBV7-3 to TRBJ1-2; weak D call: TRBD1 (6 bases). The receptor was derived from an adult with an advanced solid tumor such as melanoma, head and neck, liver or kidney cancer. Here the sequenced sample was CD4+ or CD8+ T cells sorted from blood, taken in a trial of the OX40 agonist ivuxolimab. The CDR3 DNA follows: TGTGCCAGCAGCTTGGGACACCCGACTAACTATGGCTACACCTTC. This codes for CASSLGHPTNYGYTF.